This T cell receptor (beta chain) stems from a study of beta chain features in type 1 diabetes. Points from the study as a whole: A moderate, significant TCRB CDR3 shortening appeared in type 1 diabetes across four CD4+ subsets.

This CDR3 is 10 amino acids long. Trimming took off 10 bases at V and 6 bases at J, with 8 bases between the two ends. Germline V gene lookup returns CDR1 MNHNS and CDR2 SASEGT. This clone has only a few counts. What it recognizes is unknown. Sequenced material consisted of expressed TCRB transcripts (all of the isolated RNA was reverse transcribed). The assay was immunoSEQ multiplex PCR, and TCRdb's table has in-frame clones only and misses some. This sample has around 250,000 clones, with over 11% found just once. The TCR comes from a man aged 25 to 45 with type 1 diabetes. The sample was naive CD4+ T cells from blood. The V gene is TRBV6-1, the J gene TRBJ2-3, with no clear D. As DNA, the CDR3 is TGTGCCACCGGAGTTGATACGCAGTATTTT. This codes for CATGVDTQYF.